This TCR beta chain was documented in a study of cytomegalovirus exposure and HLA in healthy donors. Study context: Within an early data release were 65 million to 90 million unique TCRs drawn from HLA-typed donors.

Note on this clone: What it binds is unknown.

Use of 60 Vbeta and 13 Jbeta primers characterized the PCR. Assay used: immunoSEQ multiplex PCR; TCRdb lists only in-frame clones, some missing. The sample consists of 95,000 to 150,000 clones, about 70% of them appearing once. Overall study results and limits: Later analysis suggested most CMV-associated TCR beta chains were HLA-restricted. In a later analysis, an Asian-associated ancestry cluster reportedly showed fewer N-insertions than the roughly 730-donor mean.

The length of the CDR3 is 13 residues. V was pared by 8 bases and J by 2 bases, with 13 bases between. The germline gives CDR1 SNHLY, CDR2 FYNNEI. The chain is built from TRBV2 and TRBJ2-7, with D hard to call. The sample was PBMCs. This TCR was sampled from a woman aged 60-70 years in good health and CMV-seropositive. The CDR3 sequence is CASSLQEAYEQYF. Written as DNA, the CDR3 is TGTGCCAGCTCCCTCCAAGAGGCCTACGAGCAGTACTTC.